Sequencing of this T cell receptor beta chain was carried out in a study of regulatory and conventional T cells in RAG deficiency. General study points: Control T-cell subsets had markedly higher Shannon entropy and lower Simpson indices than RAG-deficient patients.

The V and J ends lost 9 bases and 4 bases, in that order; junction bases with no gene match: 10. CDR1 and CDR2 from the germline V gene are SGHNT and YYREEE (reference sequence). CDR3 length: 15 residues. Regulatory T cells were sorted from blood as CD4+ CD25-high CD127-low cells. Using immunoSEQ multiplex PCR, the repertoire was profiled, and TCRdb retains in-frame clones only, with some absent. The sample contains roughly 28,000 clones, 75% to 95% of which appear only once. About this clone itself: What it binds is unknown.

The same sample was also used in a study of regulatory T cells. That investigation notes: The primer mix had 52 TRBV and 13 TRBJ primers.

V usage is TRBV5-4 and J usage is TRBJ2-2, with 9 nucleotides matching TRBD1. This sequence originates from a human donor in good health. Sequenced: Tregs sorted from blood. The CDR3, as DNA: TGTGCCACCGAGAAAGACAGGGGGAGCACCGGGGAGCTGTTTTTT. Translated, it gives CATEKDRGSTGELFF.